This T cell receptor beta chain appears in the sequencing data of a study of T cells after somatic rescue of genetic block. This clone turned up a few times. Here immunoSEQ multiplex PCR was the method, and the copy in TCRdb shows in-frame clones only, minus some. The sample shows under 150,000 clones, around 90% of them seen only once. The receptor comes from a woman aged 18-29 years. The sample was peripheral blood mononuclear cells (PBMCs).

CDR3 sequence: CAISGGGPLHF. The CDR3 region has the DNA TGTGCCATCAGTGGTGGGGGCCCCCTCCACTTT. The genes are TRBV10-3 and TRBJ1-6, with a possible D match to TRBD1 (6 bases). Germline CDR1 is ENHRY and CDR2 is SYGVKD. The CDR3 spans 11 residues. V was shortened by 4 bases and J by 13 bases, with 8 bases between the two germline ends.